This T cell receptor (beta chain) was recorded in a study of T-cell memory formation after mild COVID-19. General observations from the study: CD4+ contracting clones were mainly CM and EM; CD8+ ones, EMRA. Day 15 to 85 contractors were CD4/CD8 balanced; later expanders leaned CD4+. Certain responding clones were present in pre-infection memory, suggesting participation of cross-reactive memory.

TCRdb analysed the 5' RACE reads with MiXCR anew, one entry per CDR3 protein. Of 350,000 or so distinct CDR3 sequences in the sample, 10% to 15% were seen once. This CDR3 has 14 residues. With 1 base removed from V and 5 bases from J, the gap between germline ends came to 9 bases. Germline V gene lookup returns CDR1 SGHAT and CDR2 FQNNGV. As to this clonotype: Its antigen is currently unknown.

The sequencing input was PBMCs or a T cell subset sorted from them (not recorded which). The rearrangement joins TRBV11-2 to TRBJ2-1; D gene ambiguous. This clonotype originated in a man aged 18 to 29 who had mild COVID-19 (a few samples of this study predate the infection). Cell type and time point are not known. The DNA for the CDR3 is TGTGCCAGCAGCTTAGTTGTAGGCAACAATGAGCAGTTCTTC. Protein sequence: CASSLVVGNNEQFF.